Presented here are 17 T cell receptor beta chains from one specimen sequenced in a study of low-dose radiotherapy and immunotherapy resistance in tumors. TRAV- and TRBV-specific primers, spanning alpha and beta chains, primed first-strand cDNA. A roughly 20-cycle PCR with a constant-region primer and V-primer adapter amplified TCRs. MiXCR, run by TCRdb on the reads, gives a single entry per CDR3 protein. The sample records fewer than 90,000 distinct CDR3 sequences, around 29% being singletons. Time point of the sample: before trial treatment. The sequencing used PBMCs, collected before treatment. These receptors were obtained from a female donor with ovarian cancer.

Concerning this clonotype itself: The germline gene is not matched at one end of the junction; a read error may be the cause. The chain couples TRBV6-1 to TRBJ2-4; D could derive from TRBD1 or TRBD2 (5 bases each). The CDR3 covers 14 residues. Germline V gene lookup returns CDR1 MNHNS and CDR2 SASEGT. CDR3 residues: CASSRDGVESPHHF. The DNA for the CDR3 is TGTGCCAGCAGTAGGGACGGAGTCGAATCACCCCACCACTTC.

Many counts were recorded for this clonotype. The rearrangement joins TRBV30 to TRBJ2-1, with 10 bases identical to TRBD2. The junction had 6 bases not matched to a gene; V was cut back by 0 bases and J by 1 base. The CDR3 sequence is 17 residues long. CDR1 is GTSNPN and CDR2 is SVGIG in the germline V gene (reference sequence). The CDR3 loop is CAWSVRAGGRSYNEQFF. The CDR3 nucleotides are TGTGCCTGGAGTGTACGAGCGGGAGGGCGTTCCTACAATGAGCAGTTCTTC.

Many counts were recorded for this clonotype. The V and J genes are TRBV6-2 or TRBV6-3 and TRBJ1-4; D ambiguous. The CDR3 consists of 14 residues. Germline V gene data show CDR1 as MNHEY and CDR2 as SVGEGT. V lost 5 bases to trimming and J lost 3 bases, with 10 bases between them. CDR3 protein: CASSQGGPNEKLFF. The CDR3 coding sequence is TGTGCCAGCAGTCAAGGAGGCCCTAATGAAAAACTGTTTTTT.

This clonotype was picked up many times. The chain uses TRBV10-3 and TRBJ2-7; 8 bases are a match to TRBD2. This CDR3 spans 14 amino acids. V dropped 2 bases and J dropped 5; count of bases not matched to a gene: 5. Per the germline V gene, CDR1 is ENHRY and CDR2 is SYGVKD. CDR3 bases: TGTGCCATCAGTGAGCGGGAGGGCCTCGACGAGCAGTACTTC. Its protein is CAISEREGLDEQYF.

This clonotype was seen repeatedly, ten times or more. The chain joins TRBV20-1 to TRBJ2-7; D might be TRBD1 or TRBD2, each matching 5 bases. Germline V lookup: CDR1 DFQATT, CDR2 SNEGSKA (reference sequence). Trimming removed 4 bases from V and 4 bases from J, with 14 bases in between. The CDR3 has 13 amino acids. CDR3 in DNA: TGCAGTGCTACCCCGGGACCCAAATACGAGCAGTACTTC. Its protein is CSATPGPKYEQYF.

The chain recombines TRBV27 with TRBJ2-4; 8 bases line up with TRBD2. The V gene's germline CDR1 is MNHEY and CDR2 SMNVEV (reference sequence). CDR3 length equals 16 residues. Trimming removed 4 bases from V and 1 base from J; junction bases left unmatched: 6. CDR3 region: CASSSPGGKAKNIQYF. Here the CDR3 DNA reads TGTGCCAGCAGTTCCCCGGGAGGGAAGGCCAAAAACATTCAGTACTTC.

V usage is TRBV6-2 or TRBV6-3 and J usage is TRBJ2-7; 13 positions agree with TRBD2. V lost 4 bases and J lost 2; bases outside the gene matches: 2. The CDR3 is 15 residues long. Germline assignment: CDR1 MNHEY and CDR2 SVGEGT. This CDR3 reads CASSSTSGGAYEQYF. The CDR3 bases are TGTGCCAGCAGTTCAACTAGCGGGGGGGCCTACGAGCAGTACTTC.

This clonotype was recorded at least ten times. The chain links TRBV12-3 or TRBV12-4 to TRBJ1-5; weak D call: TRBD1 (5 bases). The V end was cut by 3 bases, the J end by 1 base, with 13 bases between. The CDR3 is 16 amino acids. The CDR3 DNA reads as TGTGCCAGCAGTTTGCAGTCGGGGACGAGCAATCAGCCCCAGCATTTT. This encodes CASSLQSGTSNQPQHF.

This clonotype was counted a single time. The CDR3 bases are TGTGCCAGCAGCCGAAGCAGCCGCCTTTACAATGAGCAGTTCTTC. This gives the protein CASSRSSRLYNEQFF. The chain recombines TRBV5-8 with TRBJ2-1; D ambiguous. This CDR3 contains 15 residues. V was pared by 4 bases and J by 4 bases, with 15 bases between. From germline, CDR1 is SGHTS and CDR2 YDEGEE.

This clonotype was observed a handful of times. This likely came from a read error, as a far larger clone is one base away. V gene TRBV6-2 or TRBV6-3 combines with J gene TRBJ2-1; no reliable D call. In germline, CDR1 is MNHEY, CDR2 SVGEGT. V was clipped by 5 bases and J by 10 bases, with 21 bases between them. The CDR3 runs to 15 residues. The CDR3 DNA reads TGTGCCAGCAGTGTTCCCTCCAAGGGCATCTACGAGCAGTTCTTC. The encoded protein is CASSVPSKGIYEQFF.

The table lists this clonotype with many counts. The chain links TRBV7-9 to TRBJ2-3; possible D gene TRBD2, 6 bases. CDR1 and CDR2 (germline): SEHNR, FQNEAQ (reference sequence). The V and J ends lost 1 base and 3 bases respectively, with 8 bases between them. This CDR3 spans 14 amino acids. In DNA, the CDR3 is TGTGCCAGCAGCTTAGTTGGAGGGACAGATACGCAGTATTTT. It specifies CASSLVGGTDTQYF.

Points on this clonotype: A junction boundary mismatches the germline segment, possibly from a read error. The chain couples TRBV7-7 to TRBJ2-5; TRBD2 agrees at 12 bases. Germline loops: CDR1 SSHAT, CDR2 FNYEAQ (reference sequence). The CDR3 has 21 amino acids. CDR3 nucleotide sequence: TGTGCTAGCAGCTTAGGAGGGCTAGCGGGGGGGTTCTTTGAAGAGTTGGAGACCCAGTACTTC. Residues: CASSLGGLAGGFFEELETQYF.

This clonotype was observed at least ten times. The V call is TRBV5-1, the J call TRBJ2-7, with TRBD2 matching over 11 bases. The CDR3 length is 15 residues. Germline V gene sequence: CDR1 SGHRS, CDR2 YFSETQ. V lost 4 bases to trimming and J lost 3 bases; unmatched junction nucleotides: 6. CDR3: CASSGGTSGNYEQYF. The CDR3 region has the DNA TGCGCCAGCAGCGGAGGGACTAGCGGAAACTACGAGCAGTACTTC.

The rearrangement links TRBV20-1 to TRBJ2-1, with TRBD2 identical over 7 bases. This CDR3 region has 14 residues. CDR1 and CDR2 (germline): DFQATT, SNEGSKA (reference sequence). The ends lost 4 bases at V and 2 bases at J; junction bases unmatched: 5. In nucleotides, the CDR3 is TGCAGTGCTATTCAGCGGGGAACCTACAATGAGCAGTTCTTC. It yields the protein CSAIQRGTYNEQFF.

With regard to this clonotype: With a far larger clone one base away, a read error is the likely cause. For the CDR3, the DNA is TGCGCCAGCAGCCCGGACGGTGATCCCTACGAGCAGTTCTTC. Protein sequence: CASSPDGDPYEQFF. V is TRBV5-1 and J is TRBJ2-1; D is unresolved. The CDR3 consists of 14 residues. The V end was cut by 4 bases, the J end by 10 bases, with 18 bases between. In germline, CDR1 is SGHRS, CDR2 YFSETQ. The full variable domain, with the rest looked up from reference TRBV5-1 and TRBJ2-1, is KAGVTQTPRYLIKTRGQQVTLSCSPISGHRSVSWYQQTPGQGLQFLFEYFSETQRNKGNFPGRFSGRQFSNSRSEMNVSTLELGDSALYLCASSPDGDPYEQFFGPGTRLTVL.

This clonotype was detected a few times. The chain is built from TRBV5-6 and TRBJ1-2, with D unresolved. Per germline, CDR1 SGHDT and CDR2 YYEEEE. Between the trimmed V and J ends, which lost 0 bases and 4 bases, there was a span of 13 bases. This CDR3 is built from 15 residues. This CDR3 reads CASSLGLESRYGYTF. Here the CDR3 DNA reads TGTGCCAGCAGCTTGGGGCTAGAGTCCCGCTATGGCTACACCTTC.

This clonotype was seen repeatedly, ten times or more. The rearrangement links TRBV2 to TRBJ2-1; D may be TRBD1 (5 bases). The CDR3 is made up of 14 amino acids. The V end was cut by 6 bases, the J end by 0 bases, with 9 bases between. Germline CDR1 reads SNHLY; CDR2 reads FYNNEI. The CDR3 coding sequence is TGTGCCAGCAGCGTCGACAGCTCCTACAATGAGCAGTTCTTC. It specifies CASSVDSSYNEQFF.